This T cell receptor beta chain was captured in a study of cytomegalovirus exposure and HLA in healthy donors. On this clone: Its antigen is not known.

Study-level findings and limits: According to a subsequent analysis, TCR clusters from the first cohort were inclined to appear together in the 120 or so validation repertoires. Overall, approximately 150 TCR beta chains were annotated as cytomegalovirus-associated. In vitro confirmation showed three CMV-associated chains to be CMV antigen specific. Rarity held for most TCR sequences, but there were some public TCRs that occurred in many donors.

The assay was immunoSEQ multiplex PCR, and TCRdb's table has in-frame clones only and misses some. The repertoire has 150,000 to 180,000 clones, about 82% of them found once; the top ten carry about 1.9%. V lost 6 bases and J lost 10, with 18 bases in between. CDR3 length: 13 amino acids. From germline, CDR1 is SNHLY and CDR2 FYNNEI. The sequence derives from a human donor in good health. The material sequenced was PBMCs. The rearrangement links TRBV2 to TRBJ1-2, with a weak D call TRBD1 (6 bases). The CDR3 reads CASRVQGDLDYTF. The CDR3 DNA sequence: TGTGCCAGCAGGGTACAGGGAGATCTAGACTACACCTTC. The whole variable domain, remainder taken from reference TRBV2 and TRBJ1-2, is EPEVTQTPSHQVTQMGQEVILRCVPISNHLYFYWYRQILGQKVEFLVSFYNNEISEKSEIFDDQFSVERPDGSNFTLKIRSTKLEDSAMYFCASRVQGDLDYTFGSGTRLTVV.